This T cell receptor beta chain was documented in a study of T-cell reconstitution after alpha-beta-depleted transplantation in children. Study outcomes and limitations: The study traced high day-60 TCRbeta diversity in some patients to surviving recipient T cells and thymic progenitors. About two months after transplant, alpha-beta T cells reportedly came from several hundred expanded graft clones. Newly made T cells mostly supplied T-cell counts and diversity one year after transplant.

Using unique molecular identifiers, the investigators prepared the TCRbeta library. TCRdb re-analysed the PCR reads in MiXCR, keeping a single row per CDR3 protein. The profile covers approximately 230,000 distinct CDR3 sequences, with more than 20% appearing a single time and 4% to 5.5% taken by the ten largest. The table lists this clonotype with a few counts. No antigen is known for it. This sequence was found in a female patient aged 2 to 10 who had a stem cell transplant for congenital amegakaryocytic thrombocytopenia, so the T cells may come from the graft donor. Source: PBMCs, mostly from graft donor cells, taken 360 days after TCRalphabeta/CD19-depleted stem cell transplant.

CDR3 sequence: CASSGWDSRGSYNEQFF. Here the CDR3 DNA reads TGTGCCAGCAGCGGGTGGGATAGCCGAGGCTCCTACAATGAGCAGTTCTTC. V usage is TRBV9 and J usage is TRBJ2-1, with unresolved D. Trimming cost V 3 bases and J 0 bases, with 16 bases left between them. This CDR3 comprises 17 residues. Germline CDR1 and CDR2: SGDLS and YYNGEE.